The 24 T cell receptor beta chains listed next were all sequenced from one sample in a study of OX40 agonist ivuxolimab in advanced cancers. To prepare the library, the immunoSEQ multiplex PCR assay was applied. As stored in TCRdb, this immuneACCESS dataset retains in-frame rearrangements with V and J assigned. A fraction of the clones does not appear; measured against another copy, unresolved V genes explain less than half of the discrepancy, and the remainder lacks a known reason. The sample data list fewer than 120,000 clones, and approximately 90% of these were observed just once. The ten largest clones capture 0.27% of the sample. The sample in question was CD4+ or CD8+ T cells sorted from blood, obtained in a trial of the OX40 agonist ivuxolimab. These receptors all stem from an adult with an advanced solid tumor such as melanoma, head and neck, liver or kidney cancer.

This clone appeared once. The rearrangement links TRBV6-1 to TRBJ1-2, with TRBD1 identical over 7 bases. Per the germline V gene, CDR1 is MNHNS and CDR2 is SASEGT. The junction had 5 bases not matched to a gene; V was cut back by 4 bases and J by 0 bases. The CDR3 runs 15 residues. The CDR3 is CASSGTGNPNYGYTF. The CDR3 nucleotides are TGTGCCAGCAGTGGGACAGGTAACCCTAACTATGGCTACACCTTC.

The chain carries TRBV5-6 and TRBJ1-3; D unclear. From germline, CDR1 is SGHDT and CDR2 YYEEEE. The CDR3 has 13 residues. The V end was cut by 2 bases, the J end by 0 bases, with 3 bases between. CDR3 in amino acids: CASSFSSGNTIYF. CDR3 sequence (DNA): TGTGCCAGCAGCTTCTCCTCTGGAAACACCATATATTTT.

This clone has just one count. The J gene is TRBJ1-6, the V gene TRBV6-5; D ambiguous. Trimming shortened V by 4 bases and J by 9 bases, and 19 bases separated the two germline ends. Germline V gene lookup returns CDR1 MNHEY and CDR2 SVGAGI. The CDR3 consists of 16 residues. The CDR3, as DNA: TGTGCCAGCAGTTTTCTAGGCCGGGCTCCCGGTTCACCCCTCCACTTT. It encodes CASSFLGRAPGSPLHF.

This chain connects TRBV7-8 to TRBJ2-1, with TRBD2 matching 8 bases. V shed 5 bases, J shed 8 bases, and the junction held 14 bases outside the gene matches. Germline lookup yields CDR1 SGHVS and CDR2 FQNEAQ. This CDR3 region has 16 residues. CDR3 amino acids: CASSPFGAGAGHEQFF. CDR3 bases: TGTGCCAGCAGCCCCTTCGGAGCGGGAGCCGGACATGAGCAGTTCTTC.

The gene calls are TRBV27 and TRBJ2-3; either TRBD1 or TRBD2 may fit D (5 bases each). The CDR3 has 16 amino acids. V was shortened by 5 bases and J by 2 bases, with 17 bases between the two germline ends. Germline V gene lookup returns CDR1 MNHEY and CDR2 SMNVEV (reference sequence). CDR3 nucleotides: TGTGCCAGCAGTGCCCAGGGACCTTCTAACACAGATACGCAGTATTTT. Translation: CASSAQGPSNTDTQYF.

The chain is built from TRBV11-2 and TRBJ2-3; D call uncertain. This CDR3 is built from 15 residues. The germline V gene has CDR1 SGHAT and CDR2 FQNNGV. Between the trimmed V and J ends, which lost 5 bases and 2 bases, there was a span of 14 bases. The CDR3 sequence is CASSPEESFTDTQYF. For the CDR3, the DNA is TGTGCCAGCAGCCCCGAGGAGTCATTCACAGATACGCAGTATTTT.

The chain employs TRBV7-2 and TRBJ2-6, with D uncertain. Germline lookup yields CDR1 SGHTA and CDR2 FQGNSA. CDR3 size: 16 residues. V was shortened by 2 bases and J by 1 base, with 9 bases between the two germline ends. CDR3 amino acids: CASSLRRISGANVLTF. CDR3 nucleotide sequence: TGTGCCAGCAGCTTACGTCGGATTTCTGGGGCCAACGTCCTGACTTTC.

The V gene is TRBV18, the J gene TRBJ1-1; D not certain. V lost 8 bases and J 4 bases, leaving 14 bases between the germline ends. The CDR3 length is 13 residues. Germline loops: CDR1 KGHSH, CDR2 LQKENI. This chain's CDR3 is CASQPVVGTEAFF. The CDR3 bases are TGTGCCAGCCAGCCAGTGGTCGGCACTGAAGCTTTCTTT.

V is TRBV19 and J is TRBJ1-1; 7 bases are a match to TRBD1. Per the germline V gene, CDR1 is LNHDA and CDR2 is SQIVND (reference sequence). CDR3 length equals 12 residues. V lost 4 bases, J lost 6 bases, and 2 bases stayed unmatched. CDR3 loop: CASSTQGPEAFF. CDR3 DNA sequence: TGTGCCAGTAGTACACAGGGGCCTGAAGCTTTCTTT.

V usage is TRBV30 and J usage is TRBJ1-1; 11 nucleotides line up with TRBD1. With 8 bases clipped from V and 6 bases from J, the junction kept 11 bases outside the gene matches. The CDR3 spans 14 residues. CDR1 GTSNPN and CDR2 SVGIG come from the germline V gene (reference sequence). The CDR3 nucleotides read TGTGCCGGATACCGGGACAGGGGGTACCCTGAAGCTTTCTTT. It translates to CAGYRDRGYPEAFF.

The V gene is TRBV2, the J gene TRBJ1-1; no firm D call. Deletions cut 8 bases from V and 2 bases from J, with 12 bases between. Germline V gene data show CDR1 as SNHLY and CDR2 as FYNNEI. This CDR3 contains 13 residues. CDR3 region: CASGSQKNTEAFF. Here the CDR3 DNA reads TGTGCCAGCGGCTCTCAGAAAAACACTGAAGCTTTCTTT.

The CDR3 nucleotides read TGCAGTGCTCCGACGGGCGGGTCCCCGTACTTC. Its translation is CSAPTGGSPYF. The genes are TRBV20-1 and TRBJ2-7, with D tentatively TRBD2 (5 bases). The CDR3 totals 11 residues. Germline V gene lookup returns CDR1 DFQATT and CDR2 SNEGSKA (reference sequence). The V gene lost 5 bases and the J gene lost 12 bases, with 17 bases spanning the gap.

The chain couples TRBV5-1 to TRBJ1-1; tentative D call: TRBD1 (6 bases). This CDR3 has 14 amino acids. The V and J ends lost 1 base and 3 bases respectively, with 10 bases between them. Germline assignment: CDR1 SGHRS and CDR2 YFSETQ. In DNA form, the CDR3 reads TGCGCCAGCAGCTTGTTGACAGGCGACACTGAAGCTTTCTTT. This translates into CASSLLTGDTEAFF.

This chain joins TRBV5-1 and TRBJ2-5; possible D gene TRBD1, 6 bases. Germline values: CDR1 SGHRS, CDR2 YFSETQ. The CDR3 loop spans 14 amino acids. Between the trimmed V and J ends, which lost 6 bases and 2 bases, there was a span of 14 bases. The CDR3 sequence: CASTSLGGQETQYF. The CDR3 coding sequence is TGCGCCAGCACCTCCCTAGGGGGACAAGAGACCCAGTACTTC.

V usage is TRBV7-2 and J usage is TRBJ2-3, with D hard to call. Deletions cut 5 bases from V and 3 bases from J, with 9 bases between. The CDR3 has 13 residues. CDR1 is SGHTA and CDR2 is FQGNSA in the germline V gene. The CDR3 is CASSPEVTDTQYF. The CDR3 DNA reads TGTGCCAGCAGCCCTGAGGTTACAGATACGCAGTATTTT. The full variable domain, completed using reference TRBV7-2 and TRBJ2-3, is GAGVSQSPSNKVTEKGKDVELRCDPISGHTALYWYRQSLGQGLEFLIYFQGNSAPDKSGLPSDRFSAERTGGSVSTLTIQRTQQEDSAVYLCASSPEVTDTQYFGPGTRLTVL.

The chain combines TRBV28 with TRBJ2-7, with a possible D match to TRBD2 (7 bases). V lost 6 bases and J 2 bases, leaving 20 bases between the germline ends. Germline-derived CDR1 and CDR2 are MDHEN and SYDVKM. The CDR3 sequence is 16 residues long. DNA for the CDR3: TGTGCCAGCAGCCCATCTGGGGGGGCTTTGGCCTACGAGCAGTACTTC. It is translated as CASSPSGGALAYEQYF.

V is TRBV28 and J is TRBJ2-7; 9 nucleotides line up with TRBD1. The CDR3 runs 14 residues. Per the germline V gene, CDR1 is MDHEN and CDR2 is SYDVKM. V trimming: 5 bases; J trimming: 4 bases; junction bases outside the gene matches: 6. CDR3 in amino acids: CASSPGTGRYEQYF. The CDR3, as DNA: TGTGCCAGCAGTCCCGGGACAGGGAGATACGAGCAGTACTTC. Looking up the rest from reference TRBV28 and TRBJ2-7 gives the full variable domain: DVKVTQSSRYLVKRTGEKVFLECVQDMDHENMFWYRQDPGLGLRLIYFSYDVKMKEKGDIPEGYSVSREKKERFSLILESASTNQTSMYLCASSPGTGRYEQYFGPGTRLTVT.

The chain links TRBV7-2 to TRBJ1-5; D unresolved. This CDR3 has 14 amino acids. Trimming stripped 1 base from V and 4 bases from J, with 8 bases between. CDR1 and CDR2 from the germline V gene are SGHTA and FQGNSA. The CDR3, as DNA: TGTGCCAGCAGCTTAGATTCTGGGAATCAGCCCCAGCATTTT. This translates into CASSLDSGNQPQHF.

The chain has TRBV7-2 and TRBJ1-4; D gene unclear. Germline V gives CDR1 SGHTA, CDR2 FQGNSA. The length of the CDR3 is 14 residues. With 3 bases removed from V and 5 bases from J, the gap between germline ends came to 10 bases. This CDR3 reads CASSLSGRNEKLFF. The CDR3 nucleotides are TGTGCCAGCAGCTTGAGTGGGAGAAATGAAAAACTGTTTTTT.

The CDR3 spells CASSVTAGAEAFF. CDR3 in DNA: TGTGCCAGCAGCGTAACGGCCGGCGCTGAAGCTTTCTTT. The V gene is TRBV9, the J gene TRBJ1-1; D gene ambiguous. Germline values: CDR1 SGDLS, CDR2 YYNGEE. Trimming shortened V by 1 base and J by 6 bases, and 10 bases separated the two germline ends. The CDR3 sequence is 13 residues long.

The rearrangement links TRBV11-2 to TRBJ2-1; D gene uncertain. CDR1 is SGHAT and CDR2 is FQNNGV in the germline V gene. Trimming left V 1 base short and J 9 bases short, with 7 bases between. There are 12 residues in the CDR3. The CDR3 nucleotides are TGTGCCAGCAGCTTAGTGGTAGGTGAGCAGTTCTTC. It yields the protein CASSLVVGEQFF.

This clone was seen once. The rearrangement joins TRBV28 to TRBJ1-4, with D unclear. The CDR3 loop spans 15 amino acids. Deletions cut 6 bases from V and 0 bases from J, with 11 bases between. Germline V gene lookup returns CDR1 MDHEN and CDR2 SYDVKM. The CDR3 is CASSRTVTTNEKLFF. CDR3 coding DNA: TGTGCCAGCAGCCGGACTGTAACAACTAATGAAAAACTGTTTTTT.

The rearrangement uses TRBV19 and TRBJ2-7; D may be TRBD1 or TRBD2 (5 bases each). V lost 3 bases to trimming and J lost 0 bases, with 12 bases between them. CDR3 size: 15 residues. Germline loops: CDR1 LNHDA, CDR2 SQIVND (reference sequence). As DNA, the CDR3 is TGTGCCAGTAGTATCGGGGCAGGTTTCTCCTACGAGCAGTACTTC. Protein: CASSIGAGFSYEQYF.

The V and J genes are TRBV5-1 and TRBJ2-3; no clear D. The CDR3 has 13 residues. The germline V and J ends were trimmed by 6 bases and 4 bases, with 12 bases remaining between them. Germline CDR1 is SGHRS and CDR2 is YFSETQ. The CDR3 loop is CASIEIIPDTQYF. In nucleotides, the CDR3 is TGCGCCAGCATCGAGATTATCCCAGATACGCAGTATTTT.